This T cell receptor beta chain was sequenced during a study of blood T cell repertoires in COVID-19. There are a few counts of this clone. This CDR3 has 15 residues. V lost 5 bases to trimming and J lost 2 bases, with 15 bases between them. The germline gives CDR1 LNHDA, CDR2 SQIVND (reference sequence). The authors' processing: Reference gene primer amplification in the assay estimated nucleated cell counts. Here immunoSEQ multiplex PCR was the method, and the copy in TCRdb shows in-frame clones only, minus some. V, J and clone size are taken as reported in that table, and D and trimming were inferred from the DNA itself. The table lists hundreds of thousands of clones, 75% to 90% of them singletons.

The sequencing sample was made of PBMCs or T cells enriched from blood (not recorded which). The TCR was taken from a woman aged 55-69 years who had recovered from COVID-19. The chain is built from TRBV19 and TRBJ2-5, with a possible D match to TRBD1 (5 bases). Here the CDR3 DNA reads TGTGCCAGTAGTGATCAAGAGACAGAACAAGAGACCCAGTACTTC. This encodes CASSDQETEQETQYF.